Sequencing of this T cell receptor beta chain was carried out in a study of cytomegalovirus exposure and HLA in healthy donors. About the research overall: A data release that came early held approximately 85 million unique TCRs from HLA-typed donors. The study's findings and limits: Sequencing likely produced, as an artifact, a cluster of highly shared sequence variants. In most subjects, TCR beta sequences reportedly gave accurate predictions of HLA-A and HLA-B alleles. CMV serostatus was the only immune exposure information that was available.

In the PCR, 60 Vbeta and 13 Jbeta primers were used. The assay was immunoSEQ multiplex PCR, and TCRdb's table has in-frame clones only and misses some. The sample carries about 120,000 clones, 81% recorded once. CDR3 length: 14 residues. Trimming at V came to 5 bases and at J to 3 bases, leaving 3 bases not matched to a gene. Germline CDR1 MRHNA, CDR2 SNTAGT. This clone showed up many times. Its cognate antigen is unknown. The chain carries TRBV6-4 and TRBJ2-2; 7 nucleotides agree with TRBD1. The sequencing sample was made of PBMCs. The sequence derives from a man younger than 35 in good health and CMV-seropositive. CDR3 nucleotides: TGTGCCAGCAGTCGACAGGGTGACACCGGGGAGCTGTTTTTT. Protein sequence: CASSRQGDTGELFF.